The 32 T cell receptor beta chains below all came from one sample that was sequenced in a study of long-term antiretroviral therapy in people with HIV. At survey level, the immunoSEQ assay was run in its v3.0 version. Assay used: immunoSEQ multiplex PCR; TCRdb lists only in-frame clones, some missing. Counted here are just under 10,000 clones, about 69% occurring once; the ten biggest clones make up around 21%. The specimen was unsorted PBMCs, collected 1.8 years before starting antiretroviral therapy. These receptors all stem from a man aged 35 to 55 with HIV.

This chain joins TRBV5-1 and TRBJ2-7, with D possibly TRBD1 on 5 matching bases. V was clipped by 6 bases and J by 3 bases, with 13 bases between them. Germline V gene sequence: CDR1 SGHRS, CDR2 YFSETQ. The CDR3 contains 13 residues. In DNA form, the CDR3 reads TGCGCCAGCAACCAGGGAATCGGCTACGAGCAGTACTTC. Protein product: CASNQGIGYEQYF. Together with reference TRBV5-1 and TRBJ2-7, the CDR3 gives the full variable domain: KAGVTQTPRYLIKTRGQQVTLSCSPISGHRSVSWYQQTPGQGLQFLFEYFSETQRNKGNFPGRFSGRQFSNSRSEMNVSTLELGDSALYLCASNQGIGYEQYFGPGTRLTVT.

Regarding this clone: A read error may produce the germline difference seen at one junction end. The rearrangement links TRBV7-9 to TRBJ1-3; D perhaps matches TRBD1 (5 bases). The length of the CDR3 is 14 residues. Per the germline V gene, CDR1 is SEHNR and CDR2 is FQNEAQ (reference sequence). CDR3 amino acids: CASTLGTGGNTIYF. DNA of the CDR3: TGTGCCAGCACCTTAGGGACCGGAGGAAACACCATATATTTT.

The CDR3 coding sequence is TGTGCCAGCAGGGGTATGGCATCATCCTACGAGCAGTACTTC. This gives the protein CASRGMASSYEQYF. V gene TRBV2 combines with J gene TRBJ2-7; no firm D call. Germline values: CDR1 SNHLY, CDR2 FYNNEI. There are 14 residues in the CDR3. Trimming stripped 6 bases from V and 1 base from J, with 13 bases between.

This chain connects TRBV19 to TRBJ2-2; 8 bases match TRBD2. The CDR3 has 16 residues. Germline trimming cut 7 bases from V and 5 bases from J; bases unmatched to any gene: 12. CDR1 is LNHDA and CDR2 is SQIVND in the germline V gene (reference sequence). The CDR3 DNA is TGTGCCAGTAAGGCGGGACTAGTCTGGGTAACCGGGGAGCTGTTTTTT. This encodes CASKAGLVWVTGELFF.

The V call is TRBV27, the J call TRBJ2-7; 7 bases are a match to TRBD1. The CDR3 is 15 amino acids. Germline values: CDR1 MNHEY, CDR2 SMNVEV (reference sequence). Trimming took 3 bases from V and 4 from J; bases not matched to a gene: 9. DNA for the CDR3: TGTGCCAGCAGTTTCACCGGGACAGCCGGATACGAGCAGTACTTC. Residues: CASSFTGTAGYEQYF.

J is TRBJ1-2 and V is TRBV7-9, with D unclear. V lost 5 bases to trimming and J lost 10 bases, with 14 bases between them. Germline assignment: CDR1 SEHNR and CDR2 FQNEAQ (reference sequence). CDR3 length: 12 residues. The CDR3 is CASSGAGEAYTF. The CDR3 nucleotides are TGTGCCAGCAGCGGAGCGGGAGAGGCCTACACCTTC.

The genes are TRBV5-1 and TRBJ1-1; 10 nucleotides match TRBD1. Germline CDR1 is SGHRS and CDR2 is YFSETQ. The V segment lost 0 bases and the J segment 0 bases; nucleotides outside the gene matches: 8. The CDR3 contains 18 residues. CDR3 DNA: TGCGCCAGCAGCTTGGGAGGGGGACAGGGGCTCATGAACACTGAAGCTTTCTTT. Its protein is CASSLGGGQGLMNTEAFF.

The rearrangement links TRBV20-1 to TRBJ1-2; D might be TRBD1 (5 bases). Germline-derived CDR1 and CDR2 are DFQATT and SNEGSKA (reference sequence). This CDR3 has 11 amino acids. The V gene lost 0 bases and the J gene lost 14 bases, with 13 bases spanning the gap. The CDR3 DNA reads TGCAGTGCTAGAGATGAGGGACCTAGGACCTTC. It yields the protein CSARDEGPRTF.

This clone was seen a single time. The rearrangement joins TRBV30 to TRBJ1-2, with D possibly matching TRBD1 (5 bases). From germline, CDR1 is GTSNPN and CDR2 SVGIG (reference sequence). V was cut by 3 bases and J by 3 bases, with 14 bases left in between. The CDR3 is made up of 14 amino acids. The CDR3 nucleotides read TGTGCCTGGAGCCCCGCCTGGGGGGACTATGGCTACACCTTC. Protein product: CAWSPAWGDYGYTF.

In DNA form, the CDR3 reads TGTGCCAGCAGCTTAGGCGGATGGAGCTCTGGGGCCAACGTCCTGACTTTC. Protein sequence: CASSLGGWSSGANVLTF. The chain combines TRBV7-9 with TRBJ2-6; D is unclear. CDR1 SEHNR and CDR2 FQNEAQ come from the germline V gene (reference sequence). Between the trimmed V and J ends, which lost 1 base and 0 bases, there was a span of 10 bases. This CDR3 has 17 amino acids.

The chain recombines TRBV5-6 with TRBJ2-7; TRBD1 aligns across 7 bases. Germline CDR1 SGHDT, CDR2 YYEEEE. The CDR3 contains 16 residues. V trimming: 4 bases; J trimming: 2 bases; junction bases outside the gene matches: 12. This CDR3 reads CASSTRQGSTPYEQYF. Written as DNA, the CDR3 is TGTGCCAGCAGCACTAGACAGGGCTCGACCCCCTACGAGCAGTACTTC.

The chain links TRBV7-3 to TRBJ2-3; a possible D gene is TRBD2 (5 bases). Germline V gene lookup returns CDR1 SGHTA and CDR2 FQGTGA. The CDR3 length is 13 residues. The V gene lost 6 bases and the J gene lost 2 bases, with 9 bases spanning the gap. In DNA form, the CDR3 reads TGTGCCAGCAGACTAGGAAACACAGATACGCAGTATTTT. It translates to CASRLGNTDTQYF.

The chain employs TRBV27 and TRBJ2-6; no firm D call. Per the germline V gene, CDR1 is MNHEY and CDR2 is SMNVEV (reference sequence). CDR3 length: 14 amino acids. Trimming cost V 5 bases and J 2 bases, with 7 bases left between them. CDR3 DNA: TGTGCCAGCAGTGCAAATGCTGGGGCCAACGTCCTGACTTTC. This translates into CASSANAGANVLTF.

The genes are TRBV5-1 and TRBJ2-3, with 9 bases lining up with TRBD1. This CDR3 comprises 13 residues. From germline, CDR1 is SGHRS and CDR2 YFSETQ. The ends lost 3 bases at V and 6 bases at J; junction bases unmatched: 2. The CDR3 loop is CASSSQGADTQYF. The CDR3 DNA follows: TGCGCCAGCAGCTCACAGGGGGCTGATACGCAGTATTTT.

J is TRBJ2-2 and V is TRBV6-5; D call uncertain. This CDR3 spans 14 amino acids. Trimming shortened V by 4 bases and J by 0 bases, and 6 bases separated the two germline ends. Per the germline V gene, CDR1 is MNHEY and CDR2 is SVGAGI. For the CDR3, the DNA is TGTGCCAGCAGTTGGCAATCGAACACCGGGGAGCTGTTTTTT. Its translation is CASSWQSNTGELFF.

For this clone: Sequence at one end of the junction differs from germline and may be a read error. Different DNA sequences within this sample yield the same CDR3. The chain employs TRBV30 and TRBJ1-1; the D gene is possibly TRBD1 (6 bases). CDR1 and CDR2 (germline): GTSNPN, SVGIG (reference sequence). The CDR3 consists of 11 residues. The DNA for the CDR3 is TGTGCCTCCTCGGCAGGGGTCACTCACATCTTT. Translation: CASSAGVTHIF.

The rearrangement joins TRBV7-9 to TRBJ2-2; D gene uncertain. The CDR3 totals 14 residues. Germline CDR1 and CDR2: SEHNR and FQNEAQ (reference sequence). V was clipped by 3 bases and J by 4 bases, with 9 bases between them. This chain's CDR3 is CASSLFVGTGELFF. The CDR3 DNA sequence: TGTGCCAGCAGCTTGTTCGTTGGCACCGGGGAGCTGTTTTTT.

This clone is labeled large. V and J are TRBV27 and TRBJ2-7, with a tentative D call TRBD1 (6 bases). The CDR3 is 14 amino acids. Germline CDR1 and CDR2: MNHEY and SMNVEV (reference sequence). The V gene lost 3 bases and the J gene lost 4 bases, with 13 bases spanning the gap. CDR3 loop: CASSLQGSMYEQYF. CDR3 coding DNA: TGTGCCAGCAGTTTGCAGGGGAGTATGTACGAGCAGTACTTC.

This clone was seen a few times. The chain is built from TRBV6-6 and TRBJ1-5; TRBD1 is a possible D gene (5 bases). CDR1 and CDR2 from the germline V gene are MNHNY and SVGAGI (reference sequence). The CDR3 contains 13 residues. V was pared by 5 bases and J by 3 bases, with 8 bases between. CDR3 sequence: CASSDSLNQPQHF. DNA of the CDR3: TGTGCCAGCAGTGACAGCCTCAATCAGCCCCAGCATTTT.

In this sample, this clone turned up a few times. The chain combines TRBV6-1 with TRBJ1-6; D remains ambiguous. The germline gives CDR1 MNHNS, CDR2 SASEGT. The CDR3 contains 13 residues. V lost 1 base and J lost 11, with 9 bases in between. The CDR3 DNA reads TGTGCCAGCAGTGAAGGACGCTGGGCACCCCTCCACTTT. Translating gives CASSEGRWAPLHF.

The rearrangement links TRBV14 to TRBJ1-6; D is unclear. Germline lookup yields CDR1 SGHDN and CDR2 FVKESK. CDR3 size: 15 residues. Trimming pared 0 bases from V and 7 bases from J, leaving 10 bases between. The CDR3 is CASSQESTRNSPLHF. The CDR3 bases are TGTGCCAGCAGCCAAGAGTCCACGCGGAATTCACCCCTCCACTTT.

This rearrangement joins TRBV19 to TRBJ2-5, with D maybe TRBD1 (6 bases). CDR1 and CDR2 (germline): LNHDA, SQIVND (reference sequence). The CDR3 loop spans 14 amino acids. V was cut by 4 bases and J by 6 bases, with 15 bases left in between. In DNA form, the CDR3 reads TGTGCCAGTAGTACTTCCAGGGGCACGAAGACCCAGTACTTC. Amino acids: CASSTSRGTKTQYF.

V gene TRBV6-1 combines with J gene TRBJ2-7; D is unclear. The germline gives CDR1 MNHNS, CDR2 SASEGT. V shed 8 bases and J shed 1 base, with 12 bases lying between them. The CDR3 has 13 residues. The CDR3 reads CASVRGPSYEQYF. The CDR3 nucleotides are TGTGCCAGCGTTCGCGGACCTTCCTACGAGCAGTACTTC.

CDR3 DNA: TGTGCCAGCAGCTTGGTTGGGGGGGATGAGACCCAGTACTTC. Translation gives CASSLVGGDETQYF. The V call is TRBV5-4, the J call TRBJ2-5, with 7 bases aligning to TRBD2. Per the germline V gene, CDR1 is SGHNT and CDR2 is YYREEE (reference sequence). The CDR3 runs 14 residues. V shed 0 bases, J shed 5 bases, and the junction held 4 bases outside the gene matches.

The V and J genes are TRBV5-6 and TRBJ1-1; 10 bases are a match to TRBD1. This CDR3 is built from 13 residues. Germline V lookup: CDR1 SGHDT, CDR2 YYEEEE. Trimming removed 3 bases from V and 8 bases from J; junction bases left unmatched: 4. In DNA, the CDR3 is TGTGCCAGCAGCTCGGGGACAGGGGAGGAAGCTTTCTTT. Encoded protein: CASSSGTGEEAFF.

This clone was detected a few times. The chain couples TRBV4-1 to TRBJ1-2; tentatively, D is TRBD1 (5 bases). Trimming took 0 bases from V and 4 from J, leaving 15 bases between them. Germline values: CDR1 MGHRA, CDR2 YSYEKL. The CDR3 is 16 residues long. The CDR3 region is CASSQDAGRQLYGYTF. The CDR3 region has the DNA TGCGCCAGCAGCCAAGATGCAGGGCGGCAGCTCTATGGCTACACCTTC.

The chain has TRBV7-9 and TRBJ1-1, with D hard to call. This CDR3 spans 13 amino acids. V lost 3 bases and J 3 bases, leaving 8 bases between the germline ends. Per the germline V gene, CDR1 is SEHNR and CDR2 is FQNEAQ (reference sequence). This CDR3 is CASSFGVDTEAFF. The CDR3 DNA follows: TGTGCCAGCAGCTTTGGGGTGGACACTGAAGCTTTCTTT.

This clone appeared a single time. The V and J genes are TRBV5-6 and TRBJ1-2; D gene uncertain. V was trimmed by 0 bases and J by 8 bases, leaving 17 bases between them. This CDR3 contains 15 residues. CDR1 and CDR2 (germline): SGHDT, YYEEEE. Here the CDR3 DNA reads TGTGCCAGCAGCTTGGAGGGCGGGTCCCGACGAGGCTACACCTTC. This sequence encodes CASSLEGGSRRGYTF.

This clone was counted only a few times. CDR3 DNA sequence: TGTGCCAGCAGCGAACGGACGGAGAATCAGCCCCAGCATTTT. It codes for CASSERTENQPQHF. The chain joins TRBV2 to TRBJ1-5; D gene ambiguous. From germline, CDR1 is SNHLY and CDR2 FYNNEI. This CDR3 comprises 14 residues. V dropped 6 bases and J dropped 4 bases, with 13 bases sitting between them. The variable domain in full, with the rest retrieved from reference TRBV2 and TRBJ1-5, is EPEVTQTPSHQVTQMGQEVILRCVPISNHLYFYWYRQILGQKVEFLVSFYNNEISEKSEIFDDQFSVERPDGSNFTLKIRSTKLEDSAMYFCASSERTENQPQHFGDGTRLSIL.

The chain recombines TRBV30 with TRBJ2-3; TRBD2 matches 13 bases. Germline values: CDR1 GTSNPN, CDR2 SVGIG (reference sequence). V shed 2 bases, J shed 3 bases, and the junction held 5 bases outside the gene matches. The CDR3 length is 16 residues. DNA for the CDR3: TGTGCCTGGAGTCAGGGACTAGCGGGGACGACAGATACGCAGTATTTT. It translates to CAWSQGLAGTTDTQYF.

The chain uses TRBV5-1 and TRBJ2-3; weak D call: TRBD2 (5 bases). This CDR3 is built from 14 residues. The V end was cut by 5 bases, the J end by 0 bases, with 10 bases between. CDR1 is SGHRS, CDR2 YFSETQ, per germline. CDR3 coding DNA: TGCGCCAGCAGTTTCTCGGGGAGCACAGATACGCAGTATTTT. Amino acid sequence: CASSFSGSTDTQYF.

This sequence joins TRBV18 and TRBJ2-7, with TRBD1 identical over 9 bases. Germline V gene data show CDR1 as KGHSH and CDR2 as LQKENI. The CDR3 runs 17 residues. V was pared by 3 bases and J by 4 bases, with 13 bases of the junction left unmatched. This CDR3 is CASSPKSGTGTPYEQYF. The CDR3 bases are TGTGCCAGCTCACCTAAATCCGGGACAGGGACCCCTTACGAGCAGTACTTC.